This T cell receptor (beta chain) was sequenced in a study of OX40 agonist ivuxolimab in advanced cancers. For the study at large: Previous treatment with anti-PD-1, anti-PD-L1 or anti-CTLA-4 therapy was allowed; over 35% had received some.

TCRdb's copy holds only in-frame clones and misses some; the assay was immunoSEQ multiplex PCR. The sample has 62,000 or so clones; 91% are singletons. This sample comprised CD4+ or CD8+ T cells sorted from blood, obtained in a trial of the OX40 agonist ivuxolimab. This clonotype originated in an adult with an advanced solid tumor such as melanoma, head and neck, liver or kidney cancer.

The CDR3 nucleotides are TGTGCCAGCAGCTTGGGGGTAACGCCGGATGAAAAACTGTTTTTT. This gives the protein CASSLGVTPDEKLFF. The chain uses TRBV11-2 and TRBJ1-4, with a tentative D call TRBD1 (5 bases). Per the germline V gene, CDR1 is SGHAT and CDR2 is FQNNGV. Trimming cost V 3 bases and J 6 bases, with 14 bases left between them. The CDR3 totals 15 residues.